This T cell receptor (beta chain) was obtained from a study of blood T cells in healthy people across ages. Overall study results and limits: Possibly confounding the expanded clonotype changes was the fact that donor CMV status was unknown. Naive and antigen-experienced cells were not separated, limiting conclusive comparison. Naive CD4+ cell counts and diversity both ran higher in long-lived than in aged donors.

Regarding this clonotype: Its antigen is undetermined.

V was pared by 7 bases and J by 6 bases, with 15 bases between. The CDR3 contains 13 residues. A second 7 to 11 cycle PCR used barcoded and J-beta primers. A template-switch adaptor that had 12 random nucleotides put a tag on each cDNA molecule. In TCRdb, the 5' RACE reads were re-called with MiXCR into one record per CDR3 protein. The table has 700,000 to 1,000,000 distinct CDR3 sequences, approximately 44% seen once. The rearrangement joins TRBV12-3 or TRBV12-4 to TRBJ1-2; no definite D call. Material: blood. This clonotype was obtained from a man aged 60-69 years in good health. The CDR3 DNA sequence: TGTGCCAGCACCAAAGGACGGTCCGATGGCTACACCTTC. As protein: CASTKGRSDGYTF.